One sample yielded the 32 T cell receptor beta chains listed below, sequenced in a study of radiotherapy plus CTLA-4 blockade in lung cancer. Clones were sequenced by immunoSEQ multiplex PCR, and TCRdb holds only the in-frame ones, with some missing. The sample has approximately 75,000 clones, around 80% seen once; the top ten hold 7.1%. Material: peripheral blood, obtained from a patient treated with radiotherapy plus ipilimumab. The source is a human donor with non-small cell lung cancer who had a complete response to radiotherapy plus ipilimumab.

This clone was seen a handful of times. The V gene is TRBV9, the J gene TRBJ2-2, with unresolved D. Trimming cost V 0 bases and J 2 bases, with 8 bases left between them. This CDR3 region has 15 residues. Germline loops: CDR1 SGDLS, CDR2 YYNGEE. This CDR3 is CASSVGLENTGELFF. CDR3 coding DNA: TGTGCCAGCAGCGTAGGGCTGGAAAACACCGGGGAGCTGTTTTTT.

The rearrangement joins TRBV2 to TRBJ2-1; 13 nucleotides line up with TRBD2. CDR1 is SNHLY, CDR2 FYNNEI, per germline. J was trimmed by 6 bases and V by 5 bases; bases with no gene match: 4. The CDR3 covers 15 residues. CDR3 residues: CASSLRLAGGNEQFF. CDR3 nucleotides: TGTGCCAGCAGTCTCCGACTAGCGGGAGGCAATGAGCAGTTCTTC.

The gene calls are TRBV13 and TRBJ2-6; 9 bases map to TRBD2. The germline V gene has CDR1 PRHDT and CDR2 FYEKMQ (reference sequence). The V gene end was trimmed by 11 bases and the J gene end by 4 bases; junction bases not matched to a gene: 15. CDR3 length: 17 residues. Written as DNA, the CDR3 is TGTGCCGGGCCCTGGACTAGCGAGAAGGCCGGGGCCAACGTCCTGACTTTC. Residues: CAGPWTSEKAGANVLTF.

This chain joins TRBV18 and TRBJ1-3; no definite D call. Trimming shortened V by 1 base and J by 2 bases, and 12 bases separated the two germline ends. This CDR3 is 16 amino acids long. CDR1 and CDR2 (germline): KGHSH, LQKENI. The DNA of the CDR3 is TGTGCCAGCTCACCACAGACTTCCGGCACTGGAAACACCATATATTTT. Its protein is CASSPQTSGTGNTIYF. Full variable domain (rest looked up from reference TRBV18 and TRBJ1-3): NAGVMQNPRHLVRRRGQEARLRCSPMKGHSHVYWYRQLPEEGLKFMVYLQKENIIDESGMPKERFSAEFPKEGPSILRIQQVVRGDSAAYFCASSPQTSGTGNTIYFGEGSWLTVV.

This chain links TRBV27 with TRBJ2-7, with TRBD2 identical over 10 bases. Germline CDR1 reads MNHEY; CDR2 reads SMNVEV (reference sequence). With V trimmed by 7 bases and J by 2 bases, 5 bases remained unmatched. There are 14 residues in the CDR3. The CDR3 region is CASKRTSGAYEQYF. CDR3 nucleotide sequence: TGTGCCAGCAAAAGAACTAGCGGGGCCTACGAGCAGTACTTC.

V and J are TRBV7-9 and TRBJ1-5; no definite D call. Trimming shortened V by 2 bases and J by 7 bases, and 6 bases separated the two germline ends. This CDR3 contains 12 residues. Germline values: CDR1 SEHNR, CDR2 FQNEAQ (reference sequence). The CDR3 here is CASSLNLQPQHF. The CDR3, as DNA: TGTGCCAGCAGCTTAAATCTCCAGCCCCAGCATTTT.

The V gene is TRBV19, the J gene TRBJ1-4; 7 bases agree with TRBD1. Losses at the gene ends were 4 bases for V and 3 bases for J; bases not matched to a gene: 5. CDR3 size: 15 residues. The germline CDR1 and CDR2 sequences are LNHDA and SQIVND (reference sequence). CDR3 amino acids: CASSRGTVSNEKLFF. CDR3 nucleotides: TGTGCCAGTAGTAGGGGGACAGTTTCTAATGAAAAACTGTTTTTT.

The V gene is TRBV6-1, the J gene TRBJ2-7; no firm D call. The CDR3 is 12 amino acids. From germline, CDR1 is MNHNS and CDR2 SASEGT. V lost 5 bases and J lost 2, with 7 bases in between. The CDR3: CASSSGAYEQYF. The CDR3 DNA reads TGTGCCAGCAGTTCGGGCGCCTACGAGCAGTACTTC.

This chain connects TRBV7-9 to TRBJ1-3; no clear D. This CDR3 is built from 16 residues. Trimming pared 5 bases from V and 1 base from J, leaving 15 bases between. Germline lookup yields CDR1 SEHNR and CDR2 FQNEAQ (reference sequence). The CDR3 DNA reads as TGTGCCAGCAGCACGTTCCACATTAGTTCTGGAAACACCATATATTTT. This codes for CASSTFHISSGNTIYF.

This sequence joins TRBV29-1 and TRBJ1-1; 11 bases are shared with TRBD1. The CDR3 contains 17 residues. Losses at the gene ends were 7 bases for V and 4 bases for J; bases not matched to a gene: 17. The germline V gene has CDR1 SQVTM and CDR2 ANQGSEA. The CDR3 is CSAKVVGQGGVGTEAFF. The DNA for the CDR3 is TGCAGCGCTAAGGTGGTGGGACAGGGGGGTGTGGGCACTGAAGCTTTCTTT. The whole variable domain, filled in from reference TRBV29-1 and TRBJ1-1, reads SAVISQKPSRDICQRGTSLTIQCQVDSQVTMMFWYRQQPGQSLTLIATANQGSEATYESGFVIDKFPISRPNLTFSTLTVSNMSPEDSSIYLCSAKVVGQGGVGTEAFFGQGTRLTVV.

The rearrangement uses TRBV10-3 and TRBJ1-1; D is perhaps TRBD1 (6 bases). This CDR3 region has 17 residues. V lost 4 bases and J lost 1, with 19 bases in between. CDR1 ENHRY and CDR2 SYGVKD come from the germline V gene. CDR3 protein: CAISGLFNRAGNTEAFF. The DNA of the CDR3 is TGTGCCATCAGTGGCCTATTTAACAGGGCGGGGAACACTGAAGCTTTCTTT.

This chain uses TRBV5-6 with TRBJ2-7; D uncertain. V lost 0 bases and J lost 0, with 7 bases in between. There are 14 residues in the CDR3. Germline CDR1 SGHDT, CDR2 YYEEEE. Here the CDR3 DNA reads TGTGCCAGCAGCTTGGGACTGAACTCCTACGAGCAGTACTTC. Translating it yields CASSLGLNSYEQYF.

The V and J genes are TRBV5-6 and TRBJ2-5, with D perhaps TRBD2 (5 bases). Germline-derived CDR1 and CDR2 are SGHDT and YYEEEE. CDR3 size: 12 residues. V lost 4 bases to trimming and J lost 5 bases, with 9 bases between them. The CDR3 coding sequence is TGTGCCAGCAGCAAAGGCGGGGAGACCCAGTACTTC. This gives the protein CASSKGGETQYF.

A word on this clone: This sample also contains other DNA sequences that code for the same CDR3. The V and J genes are TRBV18 and TRBJ1-2; D might be TRBD1 (5 bases). The ends were cut back, 2 bases at V and 4 bases at J, with 5 bases in the middle. Germline CDR1 reads KGHSH; CDR2 reads LQKENI. The CDR3 consists of 12 residues. The CDR3 loop is CASSPGGYGYTF. CDR3 DNA sequence: TGTGCCAGCTCACCAGGGGGCTATGGCTACACCTTC.

This chain joins TRBV18 and TRBJ1-3; D possibly corresponds to TRBD1 (5 bases). CDR1 and CDR2 from the germline V gene are KGHSH and LQKENI. Deletions cut 6 bases from V and 4 bases from J, with 16 bases between. The CDR3 spans 15 residues. CDR3 in amino acids: CASSPLWGEGNTIYF. The CDR3 DNA sequence: TGTGCCAGCTCCCCCTTATGGGGGGAAGGAAACACCATATATTTT.

This clone appeared a single time. This rearrangement joins TRBV18 to TRBJ1-2, with D perhaps matching TRBD1 (6 bases). Trimming stripped 0 bases from V and 0 bases from J, with 17 bases between. The CDR3 spans 18 residues. Germline loops: CDR1 KGHSH, CDR2 LQKENI. The CDR3 nucleotides are TGTGCCAGCTCACCACCCATGGGACAAATTATCGCTAACTATGGCTACACCTTC. Its translation: CASSPPMGQIIANYGYTF.

This clone was recorded once. The chain couples TRBV5-4 to TRBJ1-4; D remains unclear. Germline loops: CDR1 SGHNT, CDR2 YYREEE (reference sequence). Trimming took 0 bases from V and 5 from J, leaving 14 bases between them. This CDR3 region has 16 residues. The CDR3 reads CASSLEPSRRNEKLFF. The CDR3, as DNA: TGTGCCAGCAGCTTGGAGCCGAGTCGTCGAAATGAAAAACTGTTTTTT.

This chain uses TRBV7-9 with TRBJ1-2, with a weak D call TRBD1 (5 bases). CDR3 length: 13 amino acids. Deletions cut 1 base from V and 6 bases from J, with 9 bases between. Per the germline V gene, CDR1 is SEHNR and CDR2 is FQNEAQ (reference sequence). CDR3 nucleotide sequence: TGTGCCAGCAGCTTAGATCCCAGGGATGGCTACACCTTC. Residues: CASSLDPRDGYTF. Full variable domain (outside the CDR3, taken from reference TRBV7-9 and TRBJ1-2): DTGVSQNPRHKITKRGQNVTFRCDPISEHNRLYWYRQTLGQGPEFLTYFQNEAQLEKSRLLSDRFSAERPKGSFSTLEIQRTEQGDSAMYLCASSLDPRDGYTFGSGTRLTVV.

The rearrangement joins TRBV9 to TRBJ2-7, with TRBD1 matching over 8 bases. V was pared by 4 bases and J by 4 bases, with 13 bases of the junction left unmatched. This CDR3 is 16 amino acids long. Germline V CDR1 and CDR2: SGDLS, YYNGEE. CDR3 in DNA: TGTGCCAGCAGCCCGTGTTCAGACAGGGGATTGTACGAGCAGTACGTC. This gives the protein CASSPCSDRGLYEQYV.

In this sample, this clone turned up once. The chain is built from TRBV7-8 and TRBJ2-3; 8 bases agree with TRBD2. Per the germline V gene, CDR1 is SGHVS and CDR2 is FQNEAQ. This CDR3 has 14 residues. J was trimmed by 4 bases and V by 10 bases; bases with no gene match: 10. CDR3 sequence: CATAGGVISDTQYF. CDR3 coding DNA: TGTGCCACCGCCGGGGGGGTAATTTCAGATACGCAGTATTTT.

In its sample, this clone was seen a few times. The V gene is TRBV27, the J gene TRBJ1-4; TRBD1 aligns across 7 bases. Germline V CDR1 and CDR2: MNHEY, SMNVEV (reference sequence). The CDR3 consists of 15 residues. J gave up 2 bases and V 3 bases, and 3 bases lay outside the gene matches. The CDR3 loop reads CASSFRGQTNEKLFF. For the CDR3, the DNA is TGTGCCAGCAGTTTTAGGGGACAGACTAATGAAAAACTGTTTTTT.

The V and J genes are TRBV11-2 and TRBJ1-1; D unclear. The V gene's germline CDR1 is SGHAT and CDR2 FQNNGV. The CDR3 has 13 residues. Trimming removed 4 bases from V and 0 bases from J, with 6 bases in between. The chain's CDR3 is CASSSRLNTEAFF. The CDR3 DNA reads as TGTGCCAGCAGCTCCCGATTGAACACTGAAGCTTTCTTT.

This clone appeared a few times. This sequence joins TRBV14 and TRBJ1-5; 7 positions match TRBD1. The V and J ends lost 4 bases and 4 bases, in that order; junction bases with no gene match: 4. This CDR3 is 14 amino acids long. Germline CDR1 reads SGHDN; CDR2 reads FVKESK. The CDR3 sequence: CASSLPGGNQPQHF. DNA of the CDR3: TGTGCCAGCAGCCTACCAGGGGGGAATCAGCCCCAGCATTTT.

This chain joins TRBV28 and TRBJ2-5; D is unclear. The CDR3 has 14 residues. V lost 3 bases, J lost 7 bases, and 15 bases lay in between. CDR1 is MDHEN and CDR2 is SYDVKM in the germline V gene. The CDR3 DNA reads TGTGCCAGCAGTTTGCGGCAGAGAAGAAGGACCCAGTACTTC. Translating it yields CASSLRQRRRTQYF.

This chain uses TRBV30 with TRBJ1-1, with D possibly TRBD1 on 6 matching bases. CDR1 GTSNPN and CDR2 SVGIG come from the germline V gene (reference sequence). This CDR3 has 11 residues. The CDR3 loop reads CGGQGNTEAFF. The CDR3 bases are TGTGGGGGGCAGGGAAACACTGAAGCTTTCTTT.

Only a few counts were recorded for this clone. The CDR3 DNA reads as TGCGCCAGCAGCGATAACCTCCTAGCGGGCAGGGGTTACGAGCAGTACTTC. It specifies CASSDNLLAGRGYEQYF. The gene calls are TRBV4-1 and TRBJ2-5; TRBD2 agrees at 8 bases. Judging by the DNA end, TRBJ2-7 fits better; the J call may be wrong. The CDR3 sequence is 17 residues long. Germline values: CDR1 MGHRA, CDR2 YSYEKL.

V is TRBV6-5 and J is TRBJ1-5; D is unresolved. CDR3 length: 13 residues. Trimming pared 0 bases from V and 5 bases from J, leaving 5 bases between. Germline-derived CDR1 and CDR2 are MNHEY and SVGAGI. The CDR3: CASSYSRDQPQHF. The CDR3 nucleotides read TGTGCCAGCAGTTACTCAAGGGATCAGCCCCAGCATTTT.

The chain uses TRBV6-6 and TRBJ1-5; 8 nucleotides align to TRBD1. Germline V gene data show CDR1 as MNHNY and CDR2 as SVGAGI (reference sequence). Trimming removed 2 bases from V and 7 bases from J; junction bases left unmatched: 1. The CDR3 loop spans 13 amino acids. The CDR3 protein is CASSYGTGQPQHF. CDR3 bases: TGTGCCAGCAGTTACGGGACAGGACAGCCCCAGCATTTT.

This clone appeared once. The V and J genes are TRBV6-1 and TRBJ2-5, with D uncertain. The CDR3 is made up of 15 amino acids. V lost 2 bases to trimming and J lost 5 bases, with 15 bases between them. Per germline, CDR1 MNHNS and CDR2 SASEGT. CDR3 region: CASSERTGPLETQYF. CDR3 nucleotide sequence: TGTGCCAGCAGTGAACGAACGGGCCCCTTGGAGACCCAGTACTTC.

The chain combines TRBV7-2 with TRBJ2-5, with TRBD1 as a possible D gene (5 bases). This CDR3 has 13 residues. V shed 2 bases and J shed 1 base, with 5 bases lying between them. The germline CDR1 and CDR2 sequences are SGHTA and FQGNSA. This chain's CDR3 is CASSLQGQETQYF. CDR3 DNA: TGTGCCAGCAGCTTACAGGGCCAAGAGACCCAGTACTTC.

Only one count was recorded for this clone. This rearrangement joins TRBV7-2 to TRBJ1-4, with 8 nucleotides matching TRBD1. Germline CDR1 is SGHTA and CDR2 is FQGNSA. Germline trimming cut 5 bases from V and 7 bases from J; bases unmatched to any gene: 6. CDR3 length: 14 residues. The CDR3 is CASSRRQGREKLFF. CDR3 nucleotide sequence: TGTGCCAGCAGCCGTCGACAGGGGCGTGAAAAACTGTTTTTT.

In its sample, this clone was seen once. The chain joins TRBV11-2 to TRBJ2-2; TRBD1 might be the D (6 bases). There are 15 residues in the CDR3. Trimming removed 5 bases at V and 6 bases at J, with 16 bases between. The germline V gene has CDR1 SGHAT and CDR2 FQNNGV. The CDR3 coding sequence is TGTGCCAGCAGCAGAACCACAGGGTACCCCGGGGAGCTGTTTTTT. Its protein product is CASSRTTGYPGELFF.